A selection of T cell receptor beta chains follows, all from one sample in a study of T cells in Graves' hyperthyroidism and ophthalmopathy. MiXCR was run by TCRdb on the multiplex PCR reads, yielding one entry per CDR3 protein. Of under 400,000 distinct CDR3 sequences listed, approximately 15% were seen once; the top ten hold approximately 35%. Sequencing used blood. The receptors shown here come from a man aged 25 to 40 with Graves' hyperthyroidism. Each CDR3 is given with its conserved first and last residue. A D gene is named only where the DNA matches it firmly. Size is omitted from some rows. Given values are once, few, many or a class for expanded clones.

V gene: TRBV27
J gene: TRBJ2-7
D gene: -
clone size: -
CDR3 length: 14
CDR3 DNA: TGTGCCAGCAGACTGACAGATAGCTCCTACGAGCAGTACTTC
CDR3 protein: CASRLTDSSYEQYF

V gene: TRBV7-9
J gene: TRBJ2-7
D gene: -
clone size: many
CDR3 length: 14
CDR3 DNA: TGTGCCAGCAGCCCTAGACAGGCAGGCTACGAGCAGTACTTC
CDR3 protein: CASSPRQAGYEQYF

V gene: TRBV11-2
J gene: TRBJ2-2
D gene: TRBD1
clone size: many
CDR3 length: 16
CDR3 DNA: TGTGCCAGCAGCTTATTACAGGGGGCGGATACCGGGGAGCTGTTTTTT
CDR3 protein: CASSLLQGADTGELFF

V gene: TRBV2
J gene: TRBJ1-3
D gene: -
clone size: -
CDR3 length: 16
CDR3 DNA: TGTGCCAGCAGTGCCCGCCAGGGACTGTCTGGAAACACCATATATTTT
CDR3 protein: CASSARQGLSGNTIYF

V gene: TRBV20-1
J gene: TRBJ1-4
D gene: TRBD1
clone size: few
CDR3 length: 16
CDR3 DNA: TGCAGTGCTAGAGGTACAGGGGGTTTCGGTGGTGAAAAACTGTTTTTT
CDR3 protein: CSARGTGGFGGEKLFF

V gene: TRBV12-3/TRBV12-4
J gene: TRBJ2-4
D gene: -
clone size: -
CDR3 length: 12
CDR3 DNA: TGTGCCAGCAGTTTATGGACAGCTATTCAGTACTTC
CDR3 protein: CASSLWTAIQYF

V gene: TRBV5-1
J gene: TRBJ2-2
D gene: -
clone size: few
CDR3 length: 15
CDR3 DNA: TGCGCCAGCAGCTTGAGACAGACCTACACCGGGGAGCTGTTTTTT
CDR3 protein: CASSLRQTYTGELFF

V gene: TRBV11-2
J gene: TRBJ2-2
D gene: TRBD2
clone size: many
CDR3 length: 18
CDR3 DNA: TGTGCCAGCAGCTCAAGCTACGCGGGAGGGGGAGGTACCGGGGAGCTGTTTTTT
CDR3 protein: CASSSSYAGGGGTGELFF

V gene: TRBV7-9
J gene: TRBJ2-2
D gene: TRBD1
clone size: few
CDR3 length: 13
CDR3 DNA: TGTGCCAGCAGCGACAGGGGCCCCGGGGAGCTGTTTTTT
CDR3 protein: CASSDRGPGELFF

V gene: TRBV9
J gene: TRBJ2-3
D gene: -
clone size: few
CDR3 length: 15
CDR3 DNA: TGTGCCAGCAGCGTATCGGACCTCCTTGGGGATACGCAGTATTTT
CDR3 protein: CASSVSDLLGDTQYF

V gene: TRBV20-1
J gene: TRBJ2-1
D gene: -
clone size: -
CDR3 length: 11
CDR3 DNA: TGCAGTGCTAGATCTGGGAATGAGCAGTTCTTC
CDR3 protein: CSARSGNEQFF

V gene: TRBV11-1
J gene: TRBJ2-7
D gene: -
clone size: many
CDR3 length: 13
CDR3 DNA: TGTGCCAGCAGCTTAGGTACCGTCGGGGAGCAGTACTTC
CDR3 protein: CASSLGTVGEQYF

V gene: TRBV7-3
J gene: TRBJ2-3
D gene: -
clone size: few
CDR3 length: 16
CDR3 DNA: TGTGCCAGCAGCTTAGGGGGGCGGGAACTCACAGATACGCAGTATTTT
CDR3 protein: CASSLGGRELTDTQYF

V gene: TRBV27
J gene: TRBJ1-1
D gene: -
clone size: many
CDR3 length: 15
CDR3 DNA: TGTGCCAGCAGTTTATCGATGGGCGGGAACACTGAAGCTTTCTTT
CDR3 protein: CASSLSMGGNTEAFF

V gene: TRBV27
J gene: TRBJ1-5
D gene: TRBD1
clone size: few
CDR3 length: 18
CDR3 DNA: TGTGCCAGCAGTTTTGTCAGGGGGGGTAGTTATAGCAATCAGCCCCAGCATTTT
CDR3 protein: CASSFVRGGSYSNQPQHF

V gene: TRBV7-8
J gene: TRBJ2-1
D gene: TRBD2
clone size: -
CDR3 length: 16
CDR3 DNA: TGTGCCAGCAGCTTAGTAGGCGGGAGGGCCGGGTATGAGCAGTTCTTC
CDR3 protein: CASSLVGGRAGYEQFF

V gene: TRBV7-9
J gene: TRBJ2-5
D gene: TRBD1
clone size: few
CDR3 length: 15
CDR3 DNA: TGTGCCAGCAGCTTTGACCCGACAGGGGCCGGGACCCAGTACTTC
CDR3 protein: CASSFDPTGAGTQYF

V gene: TRBV12-3/TRBV12-4
J gene: TRBJ2-1
D gene: TRBD1
clone size: many
CDR3 length: 16
CDR3 DNA: TGTGCCAGCAGTACAACCCCGGGACAGGGTCACAATGAGCAGTTCTTC
CDR3 protein: CASSTTPGQGHNEQFF

V gene: TRBV28
J gene: TRBJ2-2
D gene: TRBD1
clone size: few
CDR3 length: 18
CDR3 DNA: TGTGCCAGCAGTCCCTTAAGGGGGACAGGGGGCGTCGCCGGGGAGCTGTTTTTT
CDR3 protein: CASSPLRGTGGVAGELFF

V gene: TRBV2
J gene: TRBJ2-7
D gene: -
clone size: few
CDR3 length: 14
CDR3 DNA: TGTGCCAGCACCTTCGGGGTGGATCCCTACGAGCAGTACTTC
CDR3 protein: CASTFGVDPYEQYF

V gene: TRBV9
J gene: TRBJ2-2
D gene: -
clone size: few
CDR3 length: 13
CDR3 DNA: TGTGCCAGCAGCGTTACGAACACCGGGGAGCTGTTTTTT
CDR3 protein: CASSVTNTGELFF

V gene: TRBV6-1
J gene: TRBJ1-2
D gene: -
clone size: many
CDR3 length: 15
CDR3 DNA: TGTGCCAGTCGGCGGGGGGGACCTTCTAACTATGGCTACACCTTC
CDR3 protein: CASRRGGPSNYGYTF

V gene: TRBV6-6
J gene: TRBJ2-3
D gene: -
clone size: many
CDR3 length: 15
CDR3 DNA: TGTGCCAGCAGTTACCCAGGGGCAGGGACAGATACGCAGTATTTT
CDR3 protein: CASSYPGAGTDTQYF

V gene: TRBV5-4
J gene: TRBJ2-7
D gene: -
clone size: few
CDR3 length: 14
CDR3 DNA: TGTGCCAGCAGCGCAAACAGGGCGGAGGGGTTGCCGTACTTC
CDR3 protein: CASSANRAEGLPYF

V gene: TRBV19
J gene: TRBJ1-4
D gene: -
clone size: -
CDR3 length: 13
CDR3 DNA: TGTGCCAGTAGTCAGAAAGGTGGGGAAAAACTGTTTTTT
CDR3 protein: CASSQKGGEKLFF

V gene: TRBV6-1
J gene: TRBJ1-5
D gene: -
clone size: many
CDR3 length: 15
CDR3 DNA: TGTGCCAGCAGCCAACAGGGATATAGCAATCAGCCCCAGCATTTT
CDR3 protein: CASSQQGYSNQPQHF

V gene: TRBV12-3/TRBV12-4
J gene: TRBJ2-2
D gene: TRBD1
clone size: many
CDR3 length: 15
CDR3 DNA: TGTGCCAGCAGTTCAAGGACAGGGGGGACCGGGGAGCTGTTTTTT
CDR3 protein: CASSSRTGGTGELFF

V gene: TRBV6-2/TRBV6-3
J gene: TRBJ2-7
D gene: -
clone size: many
CDR3 length: 16
CDR3 DNA: TGTGCCAGCAGTTACGAGAGAGATTATCAGTCCTACGAGCAGTACTTC
CDR3 protein: CASSYERDYQSYEQYF

V gene: TRBV6-1
J gene: TRBJ1-2
D gene: -
clone size: -
CDR3 length: 11
CDR3 DNA: TGTGCCAGCCAGAGGACCTATGGCTACACCTTC
CDR3 protein: CASQRTYGYTF

V gene: TRBV10-3
J gene: TRBJ2-5
D gene: -
clone size: -
CDR3 length: 14
CDR3 DNA: TGTGCCATCAGTGATTTAGGCTGCCAAGAGACCCAGTACTTC
CDR3 protein: CAISDLGCQETQYF

V gene: TRBV12-3/TRBV12-4
J gene: TRBJ1-2
D gene: -
clone size: -
CDR3 length: 15
CDR3 DNA: TGTGCCAGCAGTTTAGTCCTTGACAGTTACTATGGCTACACCTTC
CDR3 protein: CASSLVLDSYYGYTF

V gene: TRBV19
J gene: TRBJ2-1
D gene: TRBD2
clone size: once
CDR3 length: 15
CDR3 DNA: TGTGCCAGTAGTATTGGTAGCGGGAGGGCCTATGAGCAGTTCTTC
CDR3 protein: CASSIGSGRAYEQFF

V gene: TRBV28
J gene: TRBJ2-7
D gene: -
clone size: many
CDR3 length: 13
CDR3 DNA: TGCGCCAGCAGTGGGCACCCCTCCTACGAGCAGTACTTC
CDR3 protein: CASSGHPSYEQYF

V gene: TRBV7-9
J gene: TRBJ1-4
D gene: -
clone size: few
CDR3 length: 16
CDR3 DNA: TGTGCCAGCAGCCCGGGGGGATTCTCGACTAATGAAAAACTGTTTTTT
CDR3 protein: CASSPGGFSTNEKLFF

V gene: TRBV19
J gene: TRBJ2-1
D gene: TRBD2
clone size: -
CDR3 length: 15
CDR3 DNA: TGTGCCAGTAGTCCGGCTAGCGGGAAGGCACGGGAGCAGTTCTTC
CDR3 protein: CASSPASGKAREQFF

V gene: TRBV20-1
J gene: TRBJ2-1
D gene: TRBD1
clone size: many
CDR3 length: 15
CDR3 DNA: TGCAGTGCTTCCCCCTGGGACAGGGGCATCAATGAGCAGTTCTTC
CDR3 protein: CSASPWDRGINEQFF

V gene: TRBV2
J gene: TRBJ2-7
D gene: -
clone size: many
CDR3 length: 12
CDR3 DNA: TGTGCCAGCAGGGTCGGGGGTTACGAGCAGTACTTC
CDR3 protein: CASRVGGYEQYF

V gene: TRBV18
J gene: TRBJ1-5
D gene: -
clone size: many
CDR3 length: 14
CDR3 DNA: TGTGCCAGCTCACCAAAGGAGGGCAATCAGCCCCAGCATTTT
CDR3 protein: CASSPKEGNQPQHF

V gene: TRBV30
J gene: TRBJ2-1
D gene: -
clone size: few
CDR3 length: 11
CDR3 DNA: TGTGCCTGGACCAGGGTCAATGAGCAGTTCTTC
CDR3 protein: CAWTRVNEQFF

V gene: TRBV20-1
J gene: TRBJ1-1
D gene: -
clone size: many
CDR3 length: 13
CDR3 DNA: TGCAGTGCGGAGAAACAGGGTGGAGATGAAGCTTTCTTT
CDR3 protein: CSAEKQGGDEAFF

V gene: TRBV10-3
J gene: TRBJ2-7
D gene: TRBD1
clone size: few
CDR3 length: 13
CDR3 DNA: TGTGCCATCAGGCCGGGACAGGGAGACGAGCAGTACTTC
CDR3 protein: CAIRPGQGDEQYF

V gene: TRBV9
J gene: TRBJ1-2
D gene: -
clone size: few
CDR3 length: 14
CDR3 DNA: TGTGCCAGCAGTACGGGCACTACTAACTATGGCTACACCTTC
CDR3 protein: CASSTGTTNYGYTF

V gene: TRBV5-1
J gene: TRBJ2-5
D gene: TRBD2
clone size: many
CDR3 length: 15
CDR3 DNA: TGCGCCAGCAGTCCGGGACTAGCGGGATTGGAGACCCAGTACTTC
CDR3 protein: CASSPGLAGLETQYF

V gene: TRBV5-1
J gene: TRBJ1-2
D gene: -
clone size: few
CDR3 length: 11
CDR3 DNA: TGCGCCAGCAGCTTGGGGAGTAACTACACCTTC
CDR3 protein: CASSLGSNYTF

V gene: TRBV28
J gene: TRBJ2-4
D gene: -
clone size: -
CDR3 length: 15
CDR3 DNA: TGTGCCAGCAGGATAGCCGGGGCCGCCGGGAACATTCAGTACTTC
CDR3 protein: CASRIAGAAGNIQYF

V gene: TRBV2
J gene: TRBJ2-3
D gene: TRBD2
clone size: many
CDR3 length: 13
CDR3 DNA: TGTGCCAGCAGACTAGCGGGAGTTCTTACGCAGTATTTT
CDR3 protein: CASRLAGVLTQYF

V gene: TRBV2
J gene: TRBJ1-2
D gene: -
clone size: many
CDR3 length: 16
CDR3 DNA: TGTGCCAGCAGTGAACAGTCTATAGGAAACCTCTATGGCTACACCTTC
CDR3 protein: CASSEQSIGNLYGYTF

V gene: TRBV2
J gene: TRBJ1-1
D gene: TRBD1
clone size: many
CDR3 length: 14
CDR3 DNA: TGTGCCAGCAGTGAACAGGGGGGGGACACTGAAGCTTTCTTT
CDR3 protein: CASSEQGGDTEAFF

V gene: TRBV7-8
J gene: TRBJ2-5
D gene: -
clone size: few
CDR3 length: 16
CDR3 DNA: TGTGCCAGCAGCTTACCAATGACAGGACCCAGGGAGACCCAGTACTTC
CDR3 protein: CASSLPMTGPRETQYF

V gene: TRBV3-1
J gene: TRBJ2-7
D gene: -
clone size: many
CDR3 length: 16
CDR3 DNA: TGTGCCAGCAGCCAAGATAGTAGCGGACCTTTCTACGAGCAGTACTTC
CDR3 protein: CASSQDSSGPFYEQYF

V gene: TRBV11-3
J gene: TRBJ2-1
D gene: -
clone size: many
CDR3 length: 15
CDR3 DNA: TGTGCCAGCAACTCGGATGGAGCGGAATACAATGAGCAGTTCTTC
CDR3 protein: CASNSDGAEYNEQFF

V gene: TRBV3-1
J gene: TRBJ2-1
D gene: TRBD2
clone size: few
CDR3 length: 18
CDR3 DNA: TGTGCCAGCAGCCAAAGGAGACTAGCGGGTTCTACCGCCAATGAGCAGTTCTTC
CDR3 protein: CASSQRRLAGSTANEQFF

V gene: TRBV30
J gene: TRBJ2-7
D gene: -
clone size: -
CDR3 length: 13
CDR3 DNA: TGTGCCTGGAGCAGGGATCCTCCCTACGAGCAGTACTTC
CDR3 protein: CAWSRDPPYEQYF

V gene: TRBV5-1
J gene: TRBJ1-2
D gene: -
clone size: -
CDR3 length: 15
CDR3 DNA: TGCGCCAGCAGCACCCGGGACAACGGTGACGATGGCTACACCTTC
CDR3 protein: CASSTRDNGDDGYTF

V gene: TRBV24-1
J gene: TRBJ2-2
D gene: TRBD1
clone size: -
CDR3 length: 14
CDR3 DNA: TGTGCCACCAGTGACCCAAAGGGGGCCGAGGAGCTGTTTTTT
CDR3 protein: CATSDPKGAEELFF

V gene: TRBV18
J gene: TRBJ2-1
D gene: TRBD2
clone size: many
CDR3 length: 16
CDR3 DNA: TGTGCCAGCTCACCAACTGTCCAGCGGGAGGGGGCTGAGCAGTTCTTC
CDR3 protein: CASSPTVQREGAEQFF

V gene: TRBV20-1
J gene: TRBJ1-1
D gene: -
clone size: -
CDR3 length: 14
CDR3 DNA: TGCAGTGCTAGAATGGCAGGGCCGGGCACTGAAGCTTTCTTT
CDR3 protein: CSARMAGPGTEAFF

V gene: TRBV27
J gene: TRBJ2-7
D gene: TRBD1
clone size: many
CDR3 length: 16
CDR3 DNA: TGTGCCAGCAATCCAACGACAGGGGGTAGGTTCCCCGAGCAGTACTTC
CDR3 protein: CASNPTTGGRFPEQYF

V gene: TRBV20-1
J gene: TRBJ2-1
D gene: -
clone size: -
CDR3 length: 11
CDR3 DNA: TGCAGTGCAAGGGACTCCGTGGTGCAGTTCTTC
CDR3 protein: CSARDSVVQFF